The source of this TCR beta chain is a study of beta chain features in type 1 diabetes. The entirety of the isolated RNA underwent reverse transcription, so expressed TCRB transcripts were sequenced. Some clones are missing from TCRdb's copy, which holds only in-frame ones; the method was immunoSEQ multiplex PCR. In the table there are tens of thousands of clones, around 32% of which are singletons. The CDR3 runs 14 residues. V lost 6 bases, J lost 3 bases, and 15 bases lay in between. Germline V gene data show CDR1 as MNHNY and CDR2 as SVGAGI (reference sequence). The sample consisted of stem cell memory CD4+ T cells from blood. V gene TRBV6-6 combines with J gene TRBJ2-7; no clear D. The clonotype was recovered from a woman aged 18-29 years in good health. CDR3 sequence reads: CASRKRSENYEQYF. The DNA for the CDR3 is TGTGCCAGCAGAAAAAGGAGTGAAAACTACGAGCAGTACTTC.